Presented here are 2 T cell receptor beta chains from one specimen sequenced in a study of Graves' ophthalmopathy and Graves' hyperthyroidism. Researchers took RNA transcripts and amplified TCR beta CDR3 regions from them. The workflow started with a first-round RT-PCR run with HTBI primers and then moved on to a second-round multiplex PCR. TCRdb used MiXCR to reprocess the multiplex PCR reads, holding one entry per CDR3 protein. The data contain 650,000 to 900,000 distinct CDR3 sequences, about 44% of them singletons. Sequenced material: peripheral blood. The receptors derive from an adult man with Graves' ophthalmopathy.

This clonotype was seen at least ten times. The V and J genes are TRBV7-8 and TRBJ2-7; no firm D call. This CDR3 spans 13 amino acids. Germline CDR1 and CDR2: SGHVS and FQNEAQ. V lost 2 bases and J lost 3, with 8 bases in between. In DNA form, the CDR3 reads TGTGCCAGCAGCTTACTAAGCCGCTACGAGCAGTACTTC. Protein product: CASSLLSRYEQYF.

Details on this clonotype: Relative to the germline gene, one junction end is altered; a read error may explain this. This chain uses TRBV7-9 with TRBJ2-7; D unresolved. Per the germline V gene, CDR1 is SEHNR and CDR2 is FQNEAQ (reference sequence). This CDR3 contains 13 residues. CDR3 in DNA: TGCGCCAGCAGCTTGGAAGGGAACTACGAGCAGTACTTC. It yields the protein CASSLEGNYEQYF. Based on the CDR3 plus reference TRBV7-9 and TRBJ2-7, the full variable domain is DTGVSQNPRHKITKRGQNVTFRCDPISEHNRLYWYRQTLGQGPEFLTYFQNEAQLEKSRLLSDRFSAERPKGSFSTLEIQRTEQGDSAMYLCASSLEGNYEQYFGPGTRLTVT.